These T cell receptor beta chains were read from a single sample in a study of long-term antiretroviral therapy in people with HIV. The table came from immunoSEQ multiplex PCR; TCRdb's copy has only in-frame clones and leaves some out. The sample holds nearly 25,000 clones, 75% to 85% seen once. The specimen was unsorted PBMCs, collected 3 years after starting antiretroviral therapy. These receptors were taken from a man aged 45 to 65 with HIV. CDR3s include the opening cysteine and the closing phenylalanine or tryptophan. A D gene is named only where the DNA matches it firmly. Rows may omit the clone size; those that give it use once, few, many or a size class.

>TRBV6-1|.|TRBJ1-1|.
CASSEAAGARTEAFF
TGTGCCAGCAGTGAAGCCGCAGGGGCGAGGACTGAAGCTTTCTTT
>TRBV28|.|TRBJ1-2|.
CASSLGQLNYGYTF
TGTGCCAGCAGTCTTGGACAGCTTAACTATGGCTACACCTTC
>TRBV5-1|.|TRBJ1-3|once
CASSLGGTGNTIYF
TGCGCCAGCAGCCTCGGGGGCACTGGAAACACCATATATTTT
>TRBV10-2|.|TRBJ1-5|.
CASSESDSHQPQHF
TGCGCCAGCAGTGAGTCGGACAGCCATCAGCCCCAGCATTTT
>TRBV28|TRBD1|TRBJ1-5|few
CASTQGQVNSNQPQHF
TGTGCCAGCACCCAGGGACAGGTGAATAGCAATCAGCCCCAGCATTTT
>TRBV6-5|TRBD1|TRBJ1-3|.
CASSYDRGSSGNTIYF
TGTGCCAGCAGCTACGACAGGGGAAGCTCTGGAAACACCATATATTTT
>TRBV5-8|.|TRBJ2-1|.
CASSLYGDSLNEQFF
TGTGCCAGCAGCTTGTACGGTGATAGCCTCAATGAGCAGTTCTTC
>TRBV18|.|TRBJ2-2|.
CASSPNRQDHTGELFF
TGTGCCAGCTCACCGAATAGACAGGACCACACCGGGGAGCTGTTTTTT
>TRBV6-5|.|TRBJ1-2|.
CASNPGRSYGYTF
TGTGCCAGCAACCCCGGACGTTCCTATGGCTACACCTTC
>TRBV7-9|TRBD1|TRBJ1-2|few
CASSRDRGRVYGYTF
TGTGCCAGCAGCAGGGACAGGGGGCGCGTCTATGGCTACACCTTC